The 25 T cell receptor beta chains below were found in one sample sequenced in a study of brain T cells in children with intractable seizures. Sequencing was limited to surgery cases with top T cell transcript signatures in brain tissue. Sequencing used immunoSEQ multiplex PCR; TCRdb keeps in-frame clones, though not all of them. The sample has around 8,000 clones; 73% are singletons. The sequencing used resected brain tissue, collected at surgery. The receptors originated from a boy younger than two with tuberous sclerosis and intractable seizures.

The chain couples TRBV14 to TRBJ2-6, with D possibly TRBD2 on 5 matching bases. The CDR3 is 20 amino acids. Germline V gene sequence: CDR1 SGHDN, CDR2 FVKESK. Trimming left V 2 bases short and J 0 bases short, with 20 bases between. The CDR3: CASSQSFGGVSSSGANVLTF. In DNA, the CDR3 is TGTGCCAGCAGCCAATCCTTCGGAGGCGTTTCAAGCTCTGGGGCCAACGTCCTGACTTTC.

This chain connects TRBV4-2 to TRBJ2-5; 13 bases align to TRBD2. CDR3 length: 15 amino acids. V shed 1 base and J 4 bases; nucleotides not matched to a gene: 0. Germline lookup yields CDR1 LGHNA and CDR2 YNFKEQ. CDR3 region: CASSQGLAGGETQYF. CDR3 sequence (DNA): TGTGCCAGCAGCCAAGGACTAGCGGGGGGAGAGACCCAGTACTTC.

DNA of the CDR3: TGTGCCAGCAGGTCCTCGACCCAGTACTTC. Protein product: CASRSSTQYF. The rearrangement uses TRBV6-6 and TRBJ2-5; D remains ambiguous. V was clipped by 6 bases and J by 7 bases, with 6 bases between them. This CDR3 region has 10 residues. Germline V CDR1 and CDR2: MNHNY, SVGAGI (reference sequence).

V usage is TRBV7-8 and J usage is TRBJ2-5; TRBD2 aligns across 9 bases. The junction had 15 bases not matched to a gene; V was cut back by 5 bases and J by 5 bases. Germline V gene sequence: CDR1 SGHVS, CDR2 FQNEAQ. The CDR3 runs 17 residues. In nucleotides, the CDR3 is TGTGCCAGCAGCCCGGAGGTCTTAGCGGGAGTTGGGGAGACCCAGTACTTC. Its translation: CASSPEVLAGVGETQYF.

The CDR3 region is CASRYLTKASTDTQYF. The DNA for the CDR3 is TGTGCCAGCAGATACCTTACTAAAGCTAGCACAGATACGCAGTATTTT. The rearrangement joins TRBV6-6 to TRBJ2-3; D is ambiguous. The CDR3 is 16 amino acids. Germline assignment: CDR1 MNHNY and CDR2 SVGAGI (reference sequence). Trimming removed 6 bases at V and 0 bases at J, with 16 bases between.

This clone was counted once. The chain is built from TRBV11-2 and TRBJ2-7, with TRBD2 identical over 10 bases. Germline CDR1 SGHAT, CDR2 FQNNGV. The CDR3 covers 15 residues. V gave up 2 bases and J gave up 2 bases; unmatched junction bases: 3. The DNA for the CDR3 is TGTGCCAGCAGCTTATTCCTAGCGGGAGCCTACGAGCAGTACTTC. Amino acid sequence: CASSLFLAGAYEQYF.

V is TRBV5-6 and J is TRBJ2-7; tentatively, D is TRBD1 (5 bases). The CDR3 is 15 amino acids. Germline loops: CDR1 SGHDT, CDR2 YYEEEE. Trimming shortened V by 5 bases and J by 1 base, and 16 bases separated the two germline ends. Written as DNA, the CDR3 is TGTGCCAGCAGTGATCTACAGGTCACTTCCTACGAGCAGTACTTC. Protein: CASSDLQVTSYEQYF. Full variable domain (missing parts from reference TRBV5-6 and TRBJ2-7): DAGVTQSPTHLIKTRGQQVTLRCSPKSGHDTVSWYQQALGQGPQFIFQYYEEEERQRGNFPDRFSGHQFPNYSSELNVNALLLGDSALYLCASSDLQVTSYEQYFGPGTRLTVT.

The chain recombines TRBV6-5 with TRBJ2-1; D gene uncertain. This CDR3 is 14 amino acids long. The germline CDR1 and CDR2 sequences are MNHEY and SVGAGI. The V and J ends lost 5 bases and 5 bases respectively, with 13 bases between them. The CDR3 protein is CASSHYSTDNEQFF. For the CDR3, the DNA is TGTGCCAGCAGTCACTACTCCACAGACAATGAGCAGTTCTTC.

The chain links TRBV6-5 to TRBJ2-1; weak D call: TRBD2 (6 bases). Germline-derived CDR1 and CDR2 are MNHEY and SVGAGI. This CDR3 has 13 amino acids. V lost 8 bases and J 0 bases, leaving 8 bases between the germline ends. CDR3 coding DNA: TGTGCCAGCCTCGGGGGCTCCTACAATGAGCAGTTCTTC. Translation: CASLGGSYNEQFF.

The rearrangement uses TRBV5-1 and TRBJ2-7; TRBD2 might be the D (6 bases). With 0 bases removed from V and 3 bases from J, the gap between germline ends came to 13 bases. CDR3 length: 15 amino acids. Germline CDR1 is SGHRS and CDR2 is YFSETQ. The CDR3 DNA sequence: TGCGCCAGCAGCTTGGCTTGGGGGAGGTTCTACGAGCAGTACTTC. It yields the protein CASSLAWGRFYEQYF.

The CDR3 reads CASSLTGNTEAFF. As DNA, the CDR3 is TGTGCCAGCAGCTTGACAGGGAACACTGAAGCTTTCTTT. This chain connects TRBV7-3 to TRBJ1-1; TRBD1 is a possible D gene (6 bases). V lost 3 bases, J lost 1 base, and 6 bases lay in between. The CDR3 spans 13 residues. The germline CDR1 and CDR2 sequences are SGHTA and FQGTGA. The entire variable domain, with the rest obtained from reference TRBV7-3 and TRBJ1-1, is as follows: GAGVSQTPSNKVTEKGKYVELRCDPISGHTALYWYRQSLGQGPEFLIYFQGTGAADDSGLPNDRFFAVRPEGSVSTLKIQRTERGDSAVYLCASSLTGNTEAFFGQGTRLTVV.

This CDR3 is CASSFWISYEQYF. The CDR3 DNA reads as TGTGCCAGCAGCTTCTGGATCTCCTACGAGCAGTACTTC. This sequence joins TRBV5-6 and TRBJ2-7; unclear D gene. The germline V and J ends were trimmed by 2 bases and 0 bases, with 6 bases remaining between them. CDR3 length: 13 amino acids. Per germline, CDR1 SGHDT and CDR2 YYEEEE.

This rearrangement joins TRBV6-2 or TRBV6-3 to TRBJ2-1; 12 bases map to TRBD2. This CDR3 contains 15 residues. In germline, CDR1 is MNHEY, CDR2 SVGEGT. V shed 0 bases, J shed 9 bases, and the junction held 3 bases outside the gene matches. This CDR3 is CASSYSLAGGAEQFF. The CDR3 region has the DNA TGTGCCAGCAGTTACTCACTAGCGGGGGGTGCTGAGCAGTTCTTC.

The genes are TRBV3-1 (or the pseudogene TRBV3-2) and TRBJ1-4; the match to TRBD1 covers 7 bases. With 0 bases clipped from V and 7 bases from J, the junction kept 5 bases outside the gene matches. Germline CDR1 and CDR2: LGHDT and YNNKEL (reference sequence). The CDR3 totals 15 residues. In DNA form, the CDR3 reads TGTGCCAGCAGCCAAGATGCGACAGGGAGTGAAAAACTGTTTTTT. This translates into CASSQDATGSEKLFF.

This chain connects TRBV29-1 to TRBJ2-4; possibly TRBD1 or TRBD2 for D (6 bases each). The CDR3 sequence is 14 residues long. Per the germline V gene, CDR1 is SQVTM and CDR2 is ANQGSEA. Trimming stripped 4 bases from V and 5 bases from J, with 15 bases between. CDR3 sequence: CSVGGMWTENIQYF. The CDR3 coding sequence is TGCAGCGTTGGCGGGATGTGGACAGAAAACATTCAGTACTTC.

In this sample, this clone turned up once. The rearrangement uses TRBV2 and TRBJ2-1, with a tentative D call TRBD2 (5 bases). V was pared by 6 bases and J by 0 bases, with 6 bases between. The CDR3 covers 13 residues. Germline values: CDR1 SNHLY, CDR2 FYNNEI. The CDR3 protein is CASRDSSYNEQFF. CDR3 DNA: TGTGCCAGCAGGGACTCCTCCTACAATGAGCAGTTCTTC.

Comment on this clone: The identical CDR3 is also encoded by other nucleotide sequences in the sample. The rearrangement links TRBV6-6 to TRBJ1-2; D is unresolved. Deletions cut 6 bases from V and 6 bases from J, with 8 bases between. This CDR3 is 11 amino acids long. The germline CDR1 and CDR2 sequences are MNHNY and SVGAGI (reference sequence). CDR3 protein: CASRTTDGYTF. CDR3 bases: TGTGCCAGCAGAACCACGGATGGCTACACCTTC.

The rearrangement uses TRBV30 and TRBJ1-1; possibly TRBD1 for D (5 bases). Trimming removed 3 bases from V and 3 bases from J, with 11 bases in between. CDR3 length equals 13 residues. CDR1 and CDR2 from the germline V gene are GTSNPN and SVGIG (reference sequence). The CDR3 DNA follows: TGTGCCTGGAGCGAAGGGACTTACACTGAAGCTTTCTTT. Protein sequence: CAWSEGTYTEAFF.

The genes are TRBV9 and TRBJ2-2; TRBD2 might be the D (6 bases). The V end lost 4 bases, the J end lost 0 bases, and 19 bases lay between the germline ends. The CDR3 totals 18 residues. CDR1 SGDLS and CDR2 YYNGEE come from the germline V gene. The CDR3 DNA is TGTGCCAGCAGCCACCCGAGGGGCGGGAATACGAACACCGGGGAGCTGTTTTTT. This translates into CASSHPRGGNTNTGELFF.

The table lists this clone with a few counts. In nucleotides, the CDR3 is TGTGCCAGCATCCAGCAGGGTGGTCGTGAAAAACTGTTTTTT. It encodes CASIQQGGREKLFF. The rearrangement uses TRBV2 and TRBJ1-4; a weak D match, TRBD1 (5 bases). Germline CDR1 reads SNHLY; CDR2 reads FYNNEI. The CDR3 covers 14 residues. The V end lost 7 bases, the J end lost 7 bases, and 16 bases lay between the germline ends.

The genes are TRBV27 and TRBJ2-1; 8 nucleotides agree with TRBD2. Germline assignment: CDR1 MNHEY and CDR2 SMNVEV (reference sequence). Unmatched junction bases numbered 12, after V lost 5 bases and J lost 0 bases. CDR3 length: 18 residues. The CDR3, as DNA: TGTGCCAGCAGTCGAGAAAGACTAGCGACTCGCTCCTACAATGAGCAGTTCTTC. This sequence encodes CASSRERLATRSYNEQFF.

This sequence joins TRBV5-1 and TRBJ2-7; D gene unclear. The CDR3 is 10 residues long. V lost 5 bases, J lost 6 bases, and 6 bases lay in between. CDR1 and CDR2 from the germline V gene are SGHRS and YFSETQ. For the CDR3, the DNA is TGCGCCAGCAGACCCAGCGAGCAGTACTTC. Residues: CASRPSEQYF.

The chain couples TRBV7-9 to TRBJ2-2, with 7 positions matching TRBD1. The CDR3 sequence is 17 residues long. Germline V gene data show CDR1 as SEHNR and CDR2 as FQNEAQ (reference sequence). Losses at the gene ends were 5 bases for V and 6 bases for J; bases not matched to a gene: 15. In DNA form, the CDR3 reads TGTGCCAGCAGCCCTCCCACCCAGGGGGTTTCGGCCGGGGAGCTGTTTTTT. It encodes CASSPPTQGVSAGELFF.

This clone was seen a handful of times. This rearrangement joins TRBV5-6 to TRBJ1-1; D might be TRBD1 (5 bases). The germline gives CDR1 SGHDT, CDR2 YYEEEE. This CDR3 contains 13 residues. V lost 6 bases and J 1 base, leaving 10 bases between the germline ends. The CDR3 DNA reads TGTGCCAGCATTCAGGGAACGAACACTGAAGCTTTCTTT. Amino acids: CASIQGTNTEAFF.

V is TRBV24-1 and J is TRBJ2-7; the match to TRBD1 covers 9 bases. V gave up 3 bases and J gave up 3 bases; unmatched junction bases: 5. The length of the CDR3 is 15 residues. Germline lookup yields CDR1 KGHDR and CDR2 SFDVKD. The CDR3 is CATSDGGQGRYEQYF. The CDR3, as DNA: TGTGCCACCAGTGATGGAGGACAGGGGCGCTACGAGCAGTACTTC.